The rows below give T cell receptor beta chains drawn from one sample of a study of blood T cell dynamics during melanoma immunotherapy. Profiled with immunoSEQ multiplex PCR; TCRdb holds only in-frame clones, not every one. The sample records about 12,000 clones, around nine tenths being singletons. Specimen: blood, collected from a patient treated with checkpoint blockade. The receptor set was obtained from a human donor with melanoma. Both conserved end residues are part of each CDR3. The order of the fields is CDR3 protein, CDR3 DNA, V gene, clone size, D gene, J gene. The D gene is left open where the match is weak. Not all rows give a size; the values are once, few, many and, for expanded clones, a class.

cdr3_aa: CASSFRFPRYGNTGELFF; cdr3_nt: TGTGCCAGCAGCTTTCGATTCCCTAGGTATGGGAACACCGGGGAGCTGTTTTTT; v_call: TRBV11-1; clone_size: NA; d_call: NA; j_call: TRBJ2-2
cdr3_aa: CASSLVADSYEQYF; cdr3_nt: TGCGCCAGCAGCTTGGTAGCGGACTCCTACGAGCAGTACTTC; v_call: TRBV5-1; clone_size: NA; d_call: NA; j_call: TRBJ2-7
cdr3_aa: CSALLGSTDTQYF; cdr3_nt: TGCAGCGCCCTACTAGGGAGCACAGATACGCAGTATTTT; v_call: TRBV29-1; clone_size: NA; d_call: NA; j_call: TRBJ2-3
cdr3_aa: CASRPDREYEQYF; cdr3_nt: TGCGCCAGCAGACCTGACAGGGAATACGAGCAGTACTTC; v_call: TRBV5-1; clone_size: NA; d_call: TRBD1; j_call: TRBJ2-7
cdr3_aa: CASSPRVNGELFF; cdr3_nt: TGTGCCAGCAGCCCTAGAGTCAACGGGGAGCTGTTTTTT; v_call: TRBV7-8; clone_size: few; d_call: NA; j_call: TRBJ2-2
cdr3_aa: CASGPPGLADTDTQYF; cdr3_nt: TGTGCCAGCGGCCCACCGGGACTAGCGGACACAGATACGCAGTATTTT; v_call: TRBV5-4; clone_size: NA; d_call: TRBD2; j_call: TRBJ2-3
cdr3_aa: CASSLDLWAEGYTF; cdr3_nt: TGTGCCAGCAGCTTAGATCTCTGGGCAGAGGGCTACACCTTC; v_call: TRBV11-2; clone_size: NA; d_call: NA; j_call: TRBJ1-2
cdr3_aa: CAWSSQLNSPLHF; cdr3_nt: TGTGCCTGGAGTAGCCAGCTAAATTCACCCCTCCACTTT; v_call: TRBV30; clone_size: once; d_call: NA; j_call: TRBJ1-6
cdr3_aa: CASSQAPGAFLSYEQYF; cdr3_nt: TGCGCCAGCAGCCAAGCCCCAGGAGCGTTCCTTTCCTACGAGCAGTACTTC; v_call: TRBV4-1; clone_size: NA; d_call: NA; j_call: TRBJ2-7
cdr3_aa: CASSPRTGGDTEAFF; cdr3_nt: TGCGCCAGCAGCCCTAGGACAGGGGGGGACACTGAAGCTTTCTTT; v_call: TRBV5-1; clone_size: NA; d_call: TRBD1; j_call: TRBJ1-1
cdr3_aa: CASSLAGTSGNEQFF; cdr3_nt: TGTGCCAGCAGCTTGGCCGGGACTAGCGGCAATGAGCAGTTCTTC; v_call: TRBV5-4; clone_size: NA; d_call: TRBD2; j_call: TRBJ2-1
cdr3_aa: CASRVGLASGNGYTF; cdr3_nt: TGTGCCAGCAGGGTCGGTCTGGCATCTGGTAACGGCTACACCTTC; v_call: TRBV7-9; clone_size: NA; d_call: NA; j_call: TRBJ1-2
cdr3_aa: CASSRQIRETQYF; cdr3_nt: TGTGCCAGCAGCCGACAGATTCGAGAGACCCAGTACTTC; v_call: TRBV7-7; clone_size: NA; d_call: NA; j_call: TRBJ2-5
cdr3_aa: CASSERERETDTQYF; cdr3_nt: TGTGCCAGCAGTGAACGAGAGCGGGAAACAGATACGCAGTATTTT; v_call: TRBV6-1; clone_size: NA; d_call: TRBD2; j_call: TRBJ2-3
cdr3_aa: CAISGDTYGYTF; cdr3_nt: TGTGCCATCAGTGGCGACACTTATGGCTACACCTTC; v_call: TRBV10-3; clone_size: NA; d_call: NA; j_call: TRBJ1-2
cdr3_aa: CASSLGWMGIKYF; cdr3_nt: TGTGCCAGCAGCTTGGGGTGGATGGGGATTAAGTACTTC; v_call: TRBV5-6; clone_size: NA; d_call: NA; j_call: TRBJ2-7
cdr3_aa: CASYQTSGVSSYEQYF; cdr3_nt: TGTGCCAGCTATCAGACTAGCGGGGTATCCTCCTACGAGCAGTACTTC; v_call: TRBV27; clone_size: NA; d_call: TRBD2; j_call: TRBJ2-7
cdr3_aa: CASSQGNGELFF; cdr3_nt: TGCGCCAGCAGCCAGGGGAACGGGGAGCTGTTTTTT; v_call: TRBV5-1; clone_size: NA; d_call: NA; j_call: TRBJ2-2
cdr3_aa: CASSLGTDTQYF; cdr3_nt: TGTGCCAGCAGTCTGGGCACAGATACGCAGTATTTT; v_call: TRBV27; clone_size: NA; d_call: NA; j_call: TRBJ2-3
cdr3_aa: CASRRVFVRDGNTQYF; cdr3_nt: TGTGCCAGCAGGCGTGTCTTTGTACGGGATGGCAATACGCAGTATTTT; v_call: TRBV11-2; clone_size: few; d_call: NA; j_call: TRBJ2-3
cdr3_aa: CASSQELASGGGTQYF; cdr3_nt: TGCGCCAGCAGCCAAGAACTCGCCAGCGGGGGTGGGACCCAGTACTTC; v_call: TRBV4-1; clone_size: NA; d_call: TRBD2; j_call: TRBJ2-5
cdr3_aa: CASSLSPGGFSGNTIYF; cdr3_nt: TGCGCCAGCAGCTTGTCACCAGGGGGGTTCTCTGGAAACACCATATATTTT; v_call: TRBV5-1; clone_size: NA; d_call: TRBD1; j_call: TRBJ1-3
cdr3_aa: CASGREQLNTGELFF; cdr3_nt: TGTGCTAGTGGCCGGGAGCAATTAAACACCGGGGAGCTGTTTTTT; v_call: TRBV12-5; clone_size: NA; d_call: NA; j_call: TRBJ2-2
cdr3_aa: CASSNDRGPTDTQYF; cdr3_nt: TGTGCCAGCAGCAATGACAGGGGCCCCACAGATACGCAGTATTTT; v_call: TRBV11-2; clone_size: NA; d_call: TRBD1; j_call: TRBJ2-3
cdr3_aa: CSVAAGGFTDTQYF; cdr3_nt: TGCAGCGTGGCCGCGGGGGGATTCACAGATACGCAGTATTTT; v_call: TRBV29-1; clone_size: NA; d_call: TRBD2; j_call: TRBJ2-3
cdr3_aa: CSVERGQGGGYTF; cdr3_nt: TGCAGCGTTGAGAGGGGACAGGGAGGGGGCTACACCTTC; v_call: TRBV29-1; clone_size: NA; d_call: TRBD1; j_call: TRBJ1-2
cdr3_aa: CASSMVDSRTDTQYF; cdr3_nt: TGTGCCAGTAGTATGGTTGACTCCCGCACAGATACGCAGTATTTT; v_call: TRBV19; clone_size: NA; d_call: NA; j_call: TRBJ2-3
cdr3_aa: CASSLYGRGEQYF; cdr3_nt: TGTGCCAGCAGCTTATATGGCAGGGGCGAGCAGTACTTC; v_call: TRBV7-3; clone_size: NA; d_call: NA; j_call: TRBJ2-7
cdr3_aa: CASSIRDREFGIGAFF; cdr3_nt: TGTGCCAGCAGCATTCGGGACAGGGAGTTTGGGATTGGAGCTTTCTTT; v_call: TRBV7-2; clone_size: NA; d_call: TRBD1; j_call: TRBJ1-1
cdr3_aa: CASSLEGGMVQYF; cdr3_nt: TGTGCCAGCAGTTTAGAGGGCGGGATGGTTCAGTACTTC; v_call: TRBV27; clone_size: NA; d_call: NA; j_call: TRBJ2-4
cdr3_aa: CATSRDNQGTGELFF; cdr3_nt: TGTGCCACCAGCAGGGATAATCAGGGAACCGGGGAGCTGTTTTTT; v_call: TRBV15; clone_size: NA; d_call: NA; j_call: TRBJ2-2
cdr3_aa: CASSLPGPTNSNQPQHF; cdr3_nt: TGTGCCAGCAGCTTACCAGGACCGACGAATAGCAATCAGCCCCAGCATTTT; v_call: TRBV7-9; clone_size: NA; d_call: NA; j_call: TRBJ1-5
cdr3_aa: CASRRQGANEQYF; cdr3_nt: TGTGCCAGCAGGAGACAGGGGGCTAACGAGCAGTACTTC; v_call: TRBV6-5; clone_size: NA; d_call: TRBD1; j_call: TRBJ2-7
cdr3_aa: CASSLVGTDSYNEQFF; cdr3_nt: TGTGCCAGCAGCTTGGTAGGGACGGACTCCTACAATGAGCAGTTCTTC; v_call: TRBV5-6; clone_size: NA; d_call: NA; j_call: TRBJ2-1
cdr3_aa: CASSWTSPDEQFF; cdr3_nt: TGTGCCAGCAGCTGGACTAGTCCCGATGAGCAGTTCTTC; v_call: TRBV7-2; clone_size: NA; d_call: TRBD2; j_call: TRBJ2-1
cdr3_aa: CASGRGQGAETQYF; cdr3_nt: TGTGCTAGTGGTCGTGGACAGGGGGCAGAGACCCAGTACTTC; v_call: TRBV12-5; clone_size: NA; d_call: TRBD1; j_call: TRBJ2-5
cdr3_aa: CASSLTFRQAAFF; cdr3_nt: TGTGCCAGCAGCTTAACCTTTAGACAGGCGGCTTTCTTT; v_call: TRBV7-9; clone_size: NA; d_call: NA; j_call: TRBJ1-1
cdr3_aa: CASSYSAGGQETQYF; cdr3_nt: TGTGCCAGCAGTTACTCGGCGGGGGGCCAAGAGACCCAGTACTTC; v_call: TRBV6-5; clone_size: NA; d_call: TRBD2; j_call: TRBJ2-5
cdr3_aa: CASCREGALGNTIYF; cdr3_nt: TGTGCCAGCTGCCGGGAGGGGGCTCTTGGAAACACCATATATTTT; v_call: TRBV2; clone_size: NA; d_call: TRBD1; j_call: TRBJ1-3
cdr3_aa: CASGNRFEGPYEQYF; cdr3_nt: TGTGCAAGTGGAAATCGTTTTGAGGGACCCTACGAGCAGTACTTC; v_call: TRBV12-2; clone_size: once; d_call: NA; j_call: TRBJ2-7
cdr3_aa: CASSEPGRGYNSPLHF; cdr3_nt: TGTGCCAGCAGTGAACCAGGCAGGGGATATAATTCACCCCTCCACTTT; v_call: TRBV6-1; clone_size: NA; d_call: NA; j_call: TRBJ1-6
cdr3_aa: CASSVDRGAYEQYF; cdr3_nt: TGTGCCAGCAGCGTAGACAGGGGCGCCTACGAGCAGTACTTC; v_call: TRBV9; clone_size: NA; d_call: TRBD1; j_call: TRBJ2-7
cdr3_aa: CASHRIRAF; cdr3_nt: TGTGCCAGTCACCGGATCAGAGCCTTC; v_call: TRBV6-5; clone_size: NA; d_call: NA; j_call: TRBJ2-7
cdr3_aa: CASSQWPRTGNTGELFF; cdr3_nt: TGCGCCAGCAGCCAATGGCCGCGGACAGGGAACACCGGGGAGCTGTTTTTT; v_call: TRBV4-1; clone_size: NA; d_call: TRBD1; j_call: TRBJ2-2
cdr3_aa: CASSPATETQYF; cdr3_nt: TGTGCCAGCTCACCTGCCACCGAGACCCAGTACTTC; v_call: TRBV18; clone_size: NA; d_call: NA; j_call: TRBJ2-5
cdr3_aa: CASTPLAGGPEQYF; cdr3_nt: TGCGCCAGCACCCCACTAGCGGGGGGGCCCGAGCAGTACTTC; v_call: TRBV5-1; clone_size: NA; d_call: TRBD2; j_call: TRBJ2-7
cdr3_aa: CASSIAGRGPDTQYF; cdr3_nt: TGTGCCAGTAGTATAGCTGGCAGGGGGCCAGATACGCAGTATTTT; v_call: TRBV19; clone_size: NA; d_call: TRBD1; j_call: TRBJ2-3
cdr3_aa: CASSKRGQINYGYTF; cdr3_nt: TGTGCCAGCAGCAAACGGGGGCAGATTAACTATGGCTACACCTTC; v_call: TRBV11-2; clone_size: NA; d_call: NA; j_call: TRBJ1-2
cdr3_aa: CASSLDLGYTF; cdr3_nt: TGTGCCAGCAGTTTAGACCTGGGCTACACCTTC; v_call: TRBV7-9; clone_size: NA; d_call: NA; j_call: TRBJ1-2
cdr3_aa: CASNRGQGYSPLHF; cdr3_nt: TGTGCCAGCAATAGGGGACAGGGCTATTCACCCCTCCACTTT; v_call: TRBV7-9; clone_size: NA; d_call: TRBD1; j_call: TRBJ1-6